Following are 17 T cell receptor beta chains from one sample sequenced in a study of blood T cells in healthy people across ages. PCR was performed a second time for 7 to 11 cycles using a sample-barcoded 5' primer and a J-beta primer mix. TCRdb independently ran MiXCR on the 5' RACE reads; one entry per CDR3 protein. The sample has some 940,000 distinct CDR3 sequences; roughly 29% are singletons. The same data also went into a second study, on T cells of mothers and their children.

The sample consisted of blood. All receptors come from a woman in her thirties or forties in good health.

The chain has TRBV20-1 and TRBJ2-1, with TRBD2 matching 7 bases. Germline assignment: CDR1 DFQATT and CDR2 SNEGSKA (reference sequence). The ends lost 1 base at V and 9 bases at J; junction bases unmatched: 6. The CDR3 totals 13 residues. Here the CDR3 reads CSARAGGLPEQFF. CDR3 DNA: TGCAGTGCTAGAGCGGGGGGTTTACCTGAGCAGTTCTTC.

This clonotype was detected a few times. The CDR3 sequence: CSARGQTVVWDTEAFF. The DNA for the CDR3 is TGCAGTGCTAGAGGACAGACGGTGGTGTGGGACACTGAAGCTTTCTTT. The chain carries TRBV20-1 and TRBJ1-1; possible D gene TRBD1, 5 bases. The CDR3 loop spans 16 amino acids. V was pared by 1 base and J by 3 bases, with 18 bases between. Per germline, CDR1 DFQATT and CDR2 SNEGSKA (reference sequence).

The gene calls are TRBV19 and TRBJ2-1; no definite D call. The CDR3 sequence is 13 residues long. V lost 7 bases and J 8 bases, leaving 15 bases between the germline ends. Per germline, CDR1 LNHDA and CDR2 SQIVND (reference sequence). In DNA, the CDR3 is TGTGCCAGTATTGGGTATGGAAGCCATGAGCAGTTCTTC. Translation gives CASIGYGSHEQFF. The complete variable domain, with remaining parts taken from reference TRBV19 and TRBJ2-1, reads DGGITQSPKYLFRKEGQNVTLSCEQNLNHDAMYWYRQDPGQGLRLIYYSQIVNDFQKGDIAEGYSVSREKKESFPLTVTSAQKNPTAFYLCASIGYGSHEQFFGPGTRLTVL.

The chain couples TRBV20-1 to TRBJ2-1; TRBD2 matches at 15 bases. This CDR3 has 21 residues. Per the germline V gene, CDR1 is DFQATT and CDR2 is SNEGSKA (reference sequence). J was trimmed by 6 bases and V by 0 bases; bases with no gene match: 18. This CDR3 is CSARDIGLGTSGGSIINEQFF. In DNA form, the CDR3 reads TGCAGTGCTAGAGATATAGGGTTAGGGACTAGCGGGGGGTCGATCATCAATGAGCAGTTCTTC.

The chain combines TRBV4-2 with TRBJ1-3; possibly TRBD1 for D (6 bases). The CDR3 extends over 15 amino acids. Trimming removed 4 bases at V and 4 bases at J, with 14 bases between. CDR1 and CDR2 (germline): LGHNA, YNFKEQ. The CDR3 is CASSPREGDGNTIYF. The CDR3 DNA sequence: TGTGCCAGCAGCCCCCGAGAGGGGGACGGAAACACCATATATTTT.

This clonotype showed up just a few times. The rearrangement joins TRBV20-1 to TRBJ1-4; D not certain. V was shortened by 0 bases and J by 7 bases, with 15 bases between the two germline ends. Germline V lookup: CDR1 DFQATT, CDR2 SNEGSKA (reference sequence). This CDR3 has 15 amino acids. CDR3 in amino acids: CSARDELSGSEKLFF. In nucleotides, the CDR3 is TGCAGTGCTAGAGATGAGTTGTCAGGCTCTGAAAAACTGTTTTTT.

Note on this clonotype: The junction departs from the called germline gene at one end, perhaps through a read error. This rearrangement joins TRBV12-3 or TRBV12-4 to TRBJ2-7, with D unresolved. The CDR3 loop spans 12 amino acids. The CDR3 DNA is TGTGCCAGCAGCCCCGGGCCCTACGAGCGGTACTTC. This translates into CASSPGPYERYF.

This clonotype was seen ten or more times. The chain has TRBV5-1 and TRBJ2-7; no firm D call. Trimming took off 0 bases at V and 6 bases at J, with 10 bases between the two ends. Germline-derived CDR1 and CDR2 are SGHRS and YFSETQ. This CDR3 region has 13 residues. DNA for the CDR3: TGCGCCAGCAGCTTGGACGGGTTGGCCGAGCAGTACTTC. Its translation: CASSLDGLAEQYF.

The gene calls are TRBV20-1 and TRBJ1-6; 7 bases fit TRBD1. Germline V gene sequence: CDR1 DFQATT, CDR2 SNEGSKA (reference sequence). The CDR3 length is 14 residues. With V trimmed by 5 bases and J by 0 bases, 1 base remained unmatched. The chain's CDR3 is CSAPGGSYNSPLHF. DNA of the CDR3: TGCAGTGCTCCAGGGGGCTCCTATAATTCACCCCTCCACTTT.

In its sample, this clonotype was seen a few times. The chain is built from TRBV7-8 and TRBJ1-2; 7 bases fit TRBD1. After removal of 5 bases from V and 4 bases from J, the junction contained 13 bases not matched to a gene. The CDR3 loop spans 16 amino acids. The germline gives CDR1 SGHVS, CDR2 FQNEAQ. CDR3 sequence: CASSPRGQGPFYGYTF. The CDR3 DNA follows: TGTGCCAGCAGCCCGAGGGGGCAGGGCCCCTTCTATGGCTACACCTTC.

V and J are TRBV28 and TRBJ2-7, with D perhaps TRBD2 (7 bases). The CDR3 is 17 residues long. With 5 bases removed from V and 10 bases from J, the gap between germline ends came to 30 bases. The germline gives CDR1 MDHEN, CDR2 SYDVKM. The CDR3 nucleotides read TGTGCCAGCAGTAGCAGGATTTTAGGGGGGGCCGAAGAGGCCCAGTACTTC. Translating it yields CASSSRILGGAEEAQYF.

The chain links TRBV18 to TRBJ2-7, with 9 positions matching TRBD1. This CDR3 spans 17 amino acids. The V gene's germline CDR1 is KGHSH and CDR2 LQKENI. The V gene end was trimmed by 0 bases and the J gene end by 7 bases; junction bases not matched to a gene: 13. DNA of the CDR3: TGTGCCAGCTCACCACCGATCGGAGACAGGGGGAATAAGGAGCAGTACTTC. Protein sequence: CASSPPIGDRGNKEQYF. The whole variable domain, filled in from reference TRBV18 and TRBJ2-7, reads NAGVMQNPRHLVRRRGQEARLRCSPMKGHSHVYWYRQLPEEGLKFMVYLQKENIIDESGMPKERFSAEFPKEGPSILRIQQVVRGDSAAYFCASSPPIGDRGNKEQYFGPGTRLTVT.

The chain carries TRBV20-1 and TRBJ2-1; maybe TRBD2 (5 bases). Germline-derived CDR1 and CDR2 are DFQATT and SNEGSKA (reference sequence). The CDR3 covers 11 residues. V was shortened by 2 bases and J by 8 bases, with 7 bases between the two germline ends. CDR3: CSARNGDEQFF. For the CDR3, the DNA is TGCAGTGCTAGAAACGGGGATGAGCAGTTCTTC.

This chain connects TRBV27 to TRBJ1-2, with TRBD1 matching 7 bases. V trimming: 6 bases; J trimming: 0 bases; junction bases outside the gene matches: 10. CDR3 length: 16 amino acids. Germline V gene sequence: CDR1 MNHEY, CDR2 SMNVEV (reference sequence). The CDR3 sequence: CASRPGQAPSNYGYTF. As DNA, the CDR3 is TGTGCCAGCAGACCCGGACAGGCCCCTTCTAACTATGGCTACACCTTC.

This clonotype turned up a few times. The chain links TRBV2 to TRBJ2-4, with 9 bases aligning to TRBD1. Germline V CDR1 and CDR2: SNHLY, FYNNEI. This CDR3 has 18 amino acids. The V segment lost 8 bases and the J segment 0 bases; nucleotides outside the gene matches: 14. The DNA for the CDR3 is TGTGCCAGCTCGGGACAGGGACCGAATTTTCTAGCCAAAAACATTCAGTACTTC. Translation: CASSGQGPNFLAKNIQYF.

This clonotype appeared many times. The CDR3 nucleotides read TGTGCCACCAGCAGAGGAGCGGGGACGGGTGTAGAGACCCAGTACTTC. Translating gives CATSRGAGTGVETQYF. The chain couples TRBV15 to TRBJ2-5, with 7 nucleotides matching TRBD2. The CDR3 contains 16 residues. Germline V gives CDR1 LNHNV, CDR2 YYDKDF (reference sequence). Trimming removed 1 base from V and 4 bases from J; junction bases left unmatched: 9.

This clonotype turned up a few times. The gene calls are TRBV7-3 and TRBJ2-3, with TRBD2 matching over 16 bases. The CDR3 is made up of 19 amino acids. J lost 4 bases, V lost 5 bases, and 12 bases had no gene match. Germline-derived CDR1 and CDR2 are SGHTA and FQGTGA. CDR3 in DNA: TGTGCCAGCAGCCCGACCCCGGGACTAGCGGGGGGGCGTCCAGATACGCAGTATTTT. Translated: CASSPTPGLAGGRPDTQYF.